This paragraph covers one T cell receptor beta chain sequence. Sequenced by immunoSEQ multiplex PCR; TCRdb stores in-frame clones only, minus some. This table holds about 79,000 clones, about 93% found once. Per the germline V gene, CDR1 is MNHNS and CDR2 is SASEGT. Trimming shortened V by 3 bases and J by 0 bases, and 12 bases separated the two germline ends. The CDR3 has 16 residues. The data belong to a study of T cell changes during pregnancy in multiple sclerosis. The V call is TRBV6-1, the J call TRBJ2-1; a weak D match, TRBD2 (7 bases). This clonotype was obtained from a female donor in good health, enrolled as a control in a pregnancy study. The material was peripheral blood, obtained in the second trimester of pregnancy. The CDR3 here is CASSDGGGRSYNEQFF. For the CDR3, the DNA is TGTGCCAGCAGTGATGGCGGGGGCCGCTCCTACAATGAGCAGTTCTTC.